The T cell receptor beta chain under discussion was sequenced for a study of OX40 agonist ivuxolimab in advanced cancers. As for the study in general: Each patient was given ivuxolimab into a vein every 2 weeks, at 0.01 to 10 mg/kg.

Study-level points and caveats: On average, CD8+ T cells had more expanded clones than CD4+. With doses of 0.1 to 3.0 mg/kg, CD4+ and CD8+ blood T cells had undergone clonal expansion by week 6.

Concerning this clone: Antigen: not known.

The V end was cut by 0 bases, the J end by 1 base, with 10 bases between. Germline values: CDR1 KGHSH, CDR2 LQKENI. The length of the CDR3 is 16 residues. Generated by immunoSEQ multiplex PCR, the TCRdb table keeps only in-frame clones and is missing some. Seen here are tens of thousands of clones, about 90% observed once, and the top ten hold 6.5% to 8%. The sequencing used CD4+ or CD8+ T cells sorted from blood, collected in a trial of the OX40 agonist ivuxolimab. This chain links TRBV18 with TRBJ1-3; D gene uncertain. The TCR sequence derives from an adult with an advanced solid tumor such as melanoma, head and neck, liver or kidney cancer. The CDR3 loop is CASSPPSGGSGNTIYF. CDR3 nucleotide sequence: TGTGCCAGCTCACCACCGTCAGGAGGATCTGGAAACACCATATATTTT.